The 5 T cell receptor beta chains below come from one sample, sequenced in a study of blood T cell repertoires in COVID-19. Only in-frame clones appear in the TCRdb table, and some are missing; sequencing was by immunoSEQ multiplex PCR. Counted here are 400,000 or so clones, 70% to 90% occurring once; the ten biggest clones make up more than 0.7%. The source material was peripheral blood. These receptors all come from a man between 18 and 35 years old with COVID-19, enrolled during active disease.

This clone was seen a few times. The chain joins TRBV2 to TRBJ2-3; 9 bases are shared with TRBD2. This CDR3 contains 13 residues. Germline V gene lookup returns CDR1 SNHLY and CDR2 FYNNEI. The chain's CDR3 is CAGGRERADTQYF. The CDR3 bases are TGTGCAGGCGGGAGGGAGCGGGCAGATACGCAGTATTTT.

The chain carries TRBV7-2 and TRBJ2-2; 11 bases agree with TRBD1. The V segment lost 3 bases and the J segment 8 bases; nucleotides outside the gene matches: 8. CDR1 and CDR2 (germline): SGHTA, FQGNSA. This CDR3 region has 16 residues. This chain's CDR3 is CASSFPGTGGRGELFF. CDR3 coding DNA: TGTGCCAGCAGCTTTCCCGGGACAGGGGGAAGGGGGGAGCTGTTTTTT.

The gene calls are TRBV11-3 and TRBJ2-3; D is perhaps TRBD2 (7 bases). Trimming removed 0 bases at V and 0 bases at J, with 13 bases between. CDR1 is SGHNT and CDR2 is YENEEA in the germline V gene. The CDR3 spans 17 residues. For the CDR3, the DNA is TGTGCCAGCAGCTTAGAAGGGCGGGGGCCTAGCACAGATACGCAGTATTTT. It codes for CASSLEGRGPSTDTQYF.

A single count supports this clone. This chain connects TRBV7-3 to TRBJ1-1; TRBD1 matches at 8 bases. The V and J ends lost 5 bases and 0 bases, in that order; junction bases with no gene match: 2. The CDR3 is made up of 14 amino acids. Germline CDR1 and CDR2: SGHTA and FQGTGA. The CDR3 sequence: CASSEQGVNTEAFF. Written as DNA, the CDR3 is TGTGCCAGCAGCGAACAGGGGGTGAACACTGAAGCTTTCTTT.

Points on this clone: Other nucleotide sequences from this sample produce the same CDR3. The V gene is TRBV27, the J gene TRBJ2-5; 7 bases are a match to TRBD2. Germline V gene sequence: CDR1 MNHEY, CDR2 SMNVEV (reference sequence). After removal of 3 bases from V and 4 bases from J, the junction contained 2 bases not matched to a gene. The CDR3 runs 13 residues. The CDR3 reads CASSFGGGETQYF. CDR3 sequence (DNA): TGTGCCAGCAGTTTTGGGGGGGGAGAGACCCAGTACTTC.